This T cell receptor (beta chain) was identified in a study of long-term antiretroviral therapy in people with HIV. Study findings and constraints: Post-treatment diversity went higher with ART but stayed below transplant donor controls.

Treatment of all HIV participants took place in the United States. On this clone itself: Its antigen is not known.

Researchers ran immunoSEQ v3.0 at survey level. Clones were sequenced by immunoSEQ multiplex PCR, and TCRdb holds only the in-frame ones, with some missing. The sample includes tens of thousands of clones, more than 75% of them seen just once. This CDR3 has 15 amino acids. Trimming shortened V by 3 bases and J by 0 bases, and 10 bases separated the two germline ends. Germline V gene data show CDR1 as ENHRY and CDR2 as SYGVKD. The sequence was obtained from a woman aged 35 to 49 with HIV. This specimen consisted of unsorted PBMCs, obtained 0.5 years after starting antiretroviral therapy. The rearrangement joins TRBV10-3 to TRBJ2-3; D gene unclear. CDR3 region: CAISDPDRSTDTQYF. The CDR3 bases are TGTGCCATCAGTGACCCGGATCGAAGCACAGATACGCAGTATTTT.